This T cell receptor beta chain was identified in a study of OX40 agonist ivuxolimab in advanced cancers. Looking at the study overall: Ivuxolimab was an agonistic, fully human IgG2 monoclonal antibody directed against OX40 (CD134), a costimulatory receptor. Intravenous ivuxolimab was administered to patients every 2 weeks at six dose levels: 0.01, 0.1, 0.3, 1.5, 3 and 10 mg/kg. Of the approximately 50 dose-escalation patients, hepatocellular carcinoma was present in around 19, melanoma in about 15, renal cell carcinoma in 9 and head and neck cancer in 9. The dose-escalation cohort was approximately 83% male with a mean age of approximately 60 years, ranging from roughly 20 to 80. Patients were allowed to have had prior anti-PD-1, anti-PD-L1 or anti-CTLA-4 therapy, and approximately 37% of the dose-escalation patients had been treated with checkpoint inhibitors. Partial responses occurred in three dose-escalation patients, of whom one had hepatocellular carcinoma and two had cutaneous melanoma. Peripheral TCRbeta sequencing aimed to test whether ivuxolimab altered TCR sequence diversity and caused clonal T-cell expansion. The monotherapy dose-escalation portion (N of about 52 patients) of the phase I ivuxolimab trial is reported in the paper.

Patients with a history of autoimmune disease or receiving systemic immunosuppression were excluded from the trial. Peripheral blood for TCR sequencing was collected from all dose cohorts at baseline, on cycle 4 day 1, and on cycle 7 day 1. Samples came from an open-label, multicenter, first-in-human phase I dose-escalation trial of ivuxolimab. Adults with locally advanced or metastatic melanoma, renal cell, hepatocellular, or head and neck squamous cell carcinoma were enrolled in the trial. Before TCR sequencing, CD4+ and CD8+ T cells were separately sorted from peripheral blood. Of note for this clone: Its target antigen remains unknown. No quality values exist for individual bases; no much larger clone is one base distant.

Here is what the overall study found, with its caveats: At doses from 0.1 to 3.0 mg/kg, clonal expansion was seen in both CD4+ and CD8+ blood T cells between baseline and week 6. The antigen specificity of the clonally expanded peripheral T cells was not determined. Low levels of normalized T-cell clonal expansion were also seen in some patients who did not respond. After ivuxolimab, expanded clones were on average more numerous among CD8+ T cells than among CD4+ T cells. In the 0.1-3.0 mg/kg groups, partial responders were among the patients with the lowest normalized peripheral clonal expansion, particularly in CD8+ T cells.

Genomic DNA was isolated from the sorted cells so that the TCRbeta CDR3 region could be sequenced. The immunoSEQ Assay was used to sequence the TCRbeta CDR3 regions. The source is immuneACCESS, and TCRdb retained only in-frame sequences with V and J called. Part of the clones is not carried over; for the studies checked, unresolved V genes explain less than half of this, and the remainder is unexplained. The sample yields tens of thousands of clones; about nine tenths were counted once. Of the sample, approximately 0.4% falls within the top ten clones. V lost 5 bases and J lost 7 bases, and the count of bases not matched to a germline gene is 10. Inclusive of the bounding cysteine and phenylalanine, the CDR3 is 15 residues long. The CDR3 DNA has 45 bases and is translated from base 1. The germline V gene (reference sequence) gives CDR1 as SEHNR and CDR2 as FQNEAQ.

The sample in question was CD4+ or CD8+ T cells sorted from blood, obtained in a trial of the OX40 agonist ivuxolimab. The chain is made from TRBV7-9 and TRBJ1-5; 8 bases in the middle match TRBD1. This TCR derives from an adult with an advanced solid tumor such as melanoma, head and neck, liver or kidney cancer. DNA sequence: TGTGCCAGCAGCGTCTCAGGGGGCTTAGGGCAGCCCCAGCATTTT. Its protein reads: CASSVSGGLGQPQHF. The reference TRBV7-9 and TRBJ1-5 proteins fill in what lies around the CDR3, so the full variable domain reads DTGVSQNPRHKITKRGQNVTFRCDPISEHNRLYWYRQTLGQGPEFLTYFQNEAQLEKSRLLSDRFSAERPKGSFSTLEIQRTEQGDSAMYLCASSVSGGLGQPQHFGDGTRLSIL.